This passage covers 11 T cell receptor beta chains from one sample sequenced in a study of T cells in Graves' hyperthyroidism and ophthalmopathy (dated by TCRdb to between 2018 and 2021). To prepare the library, multiplex PCR was applied. Sequencing relied on an Illumina HiSeq 2000. The TCR beta CDR3 regions were amplified from the RNA transcripts. The TCR CDR3 was subjected to a first round of RT-PCR using the HTBI primer set and the Qiagen OneStep RT-PCR kit. The raw public data were reprocessed by TCRdb itself: fastp quality trimming at Q25, MiXCR clonotype calling, in-frame beta chains only. All rows with the same CDR3 protein become a single entry with the most common DNA and genes. For this sample the table gives more than 650,000 distinct CDR3 sequences, of which 14% were detected only once. Roughly 10% of the sample belongs to the ten largest clones. The sample taken for sequencing was blood. The receptors originated from a woman under 30 with Graves' hyperthyroidism.

This clonotype has a count of ten or more. The chain is built from TRBV27 and TRBJ2-3, with 10 positions matching TRBD1. The J segment lost 5 bases and the V segment lost 5 bases, leaving 7 bases of the junction unmatched. The CDR3 runs to 15 residues. Germline CDR1 and CDR2: MNHEY and SMNVEV (reference sequence). The CDR3 coding sequence is TGTGCCAGCAGTGCCGGGACAGGGGTGGGAGATACGCAGTATTTT. It specifies CASSAGTGVGDTQYF.

A word on this clonotype: A much bigger clone sits one base away, suggesting this may be a read error. The chain has TRBV24-1 and TRBJ2-1, with D perhaps matching TRBD1 or TRBD2 (6 bases each). The CDR3 consists of 19 residues. Germline V lookup: CDR1 KGHDR, CDR2 SFDVKD. The CDR3 is CATSEARGRVGYSCNEQFF. The DNA of the CDR3 is TGTGCCACCAGTGAGGCTCGGGGGCGAGTCGGGTACTCCTGCAATGAGCAGTTCTTC.

At least ten counts were recorded for this clonotype. The chain carries TRBV20-1 and TRBJ2-2, with unresolved D. Trimming shortened V by 8 bases and J by 2 bases, and 12 bases separated the two germline ends. The CDR3 is 13 residues long. Per the germline V gene, CDR1 is DFQATT and CDR2 is SNEGSKA (reference sequence). The CDR3 here is CSPASSNTGELFF. CDR3 nucleotide sequence: TGCAGTCCTGCCTCTTCCAACACCGGGGAGCTGTTTTTT.

V is TRBV7-2 and J is TRBJ1-6; D is ambiguous. The V end was cut by 5 bases, the J end by 8 bases, with 16 bases between. This CDR3 comprises 15 residues. Germline V gives CDR1 SGHTA, CDR2 FQGNSA. CDR3 loop: CASSLRLARDSPLHF. The CDR3 DNA follows: TGTGCCAGCAGCCTAAGACTGGCAAGGGATTCACCCCTCCACTTT. The full variable domain, rest sourced from reference TRBV7-2 and TRBJ1-6, is GAGVSQSPSNKVTEKGKDVELRCDPISGHTALYWYRQSLGQGLEFLIYFQGNSAPDKSGLPSDRFSAERTGGSVSTLTIQRTQQEDSAVYLCASSLRLARDSPLHFGNGTRLTVT.

V gene TRBV7-9 combines with J gene TRBJ2-1; D remains ambiguous. CDR3 length: 15 amino acids. CDR1 SEHNR and CDR2 FQNEAQ come from the germline V gene (reference sequence). Trimming took off 5 bases at V and 0 bases at J, with 11 bases between the two ends. Written as DNA, the CDR3 is TGTGCCAGCAGCGCGAGGAGAGACTCCTACAATGAGCAGTTCTTC. It is translated as CASSARRDSYNEQFF.

The sample holds many counts of this clonotype. The chain has TRBV9 and TRBJ2-3, with 14 bases matching TRBD2. Germline CDR1 is SGDLS and CDR2 is YYNGEE. This CDR3 spans 17 amino acids. With 4 bases clipped from V and 2 bases from J, the junction kept 6 bases outside the gene matches. The CDR3 here is CASSPPGLAGATDTQYF. The CDR3 DNA is TGTGCCAGCAGCCCCCCGGGACTAGCGGGAGCCACAGATACGCAGTATTTT. Filled out from reference TRBV9 and TRBJ2-3, the complete variable domain reads DSGVTQTPKHLITATGQRVTLRCSPRSGDLSVYWYQQSLDQGLQFLIQYYNGEERAKGNILERFSAQQFPDLHSELNLSSLELGDSALYFCASSPPGLAGATDTQYFGPGTRLTVL.

The V call is TRBV6-5, the J call TRBJ2-1, with TRBD2 as a possible D gene (7 bases). The CDR3 spans 16 residues. Trimming took 0 bases from V and 7 from J, leaving 16 bases between them. Germline V lookup: CDR1 MNHEY, CDR2 SVGAGI. CDR3 protein: CASSYSGGGFGNEQFF. In DNA, the CDR3 is TGTGCCAGCAGTTACTCAGGGGGGGGTTTTGGAAATGAGCAGTTCTTC.

In this sample, this clonotype turned up many times. CDR3 coding DNA: TGTGCCAGCACCCCGGGACTAGCGACGTACAATGAGCAGTTCTTC. Translated: CASTPGLATYNEQFF. The rearrangement joins TRBV11-2 to TRBJ2-1; 10 nucleotides match TRBD2. CDR3 length equals 15 residues. The ends lost 7 bases at V and 4 bases at J; junction bases unmatched: 7. Germline V gives CDR1 SGHAT, CDR2 FQNNGV.

There are many counts of this clonotype. The chain couples TRBV12-3 or TRBV12-4 to TRBJ2-7; the match to TRBD2 covers 7 bases. J gave up 6 bases and V 6 bases, and 8 bases lay outside the gene matches. The CDR3 runs 13 residues. The DNA for the CDR3 is TGTGCCAGCAGGAACTGGGGGGGTGGCGAGCAGTACTTC. Encoded protein: CASRNWGGGEQYF.

This clonotype was counted ten times or more. The chain couples TRBV27 to TRBJ2-7; 7 nucleotides match TRBD2. Unmatched junction bases numbered 8, after V lost 6 bases and J lost 0 bases. The length of the CDR3 is 15 residues. From germline, CDR1 is MNHEY and CDR2 SMNVEV (reference sequence). CDR3 loop: CASRRFGGTSYEQYF. For the CDR3, the DNA is TGTGCCAGCAGGCGATTCGGGGGGACCTCCTACGAGCAGTACTTC.

The chain joins TRBV20-1 to TRBJ2-1, with D possibly matching TRBD2 (6 bases). Germline-derived CDR1 and CDR2 are DFQATT and SNEGSKA (reference sequence). This CDR3 is 15 amino acids long. Trimming removed 2 bases from V and 1 base from J, with 12 bases in between. CDR3 in DNA: TGCAGTGCTAGAATCCTAGCGAATTCCTACAATGAGCAGTTCTTC. It is translated as CSARILANSYNEQFF.